Listed below are T cell receptor beta chains from one sample, sequenced in a study of shared clonotypes between healthy human individuals. Generated by immunoSEQ multiplex PCR, the TCRdb table keeps only in-frame clones and is missing some. The profile covers about 610,000 clones, with roughly 96% appearing a single time and roughly 0.1% taken by the ten largest. Sequenced material: naive CD8+ T cells sorted from blood. Every receptor here comes from a woman in her 30s in good health. Both conserved end residues are part of each CDR3. The D gene is left open where the match is weak. Size tells how often a clone was seen (once, few, many) or the class of an expanded clone, and some rows leave it out.

V gene: TRBV10-2; clone size: .; J gene: TRBJ1-1; D gene: TRBD1; CDR3 protein: CASTLQGANTEAFF; CDR3 DNA: TGCGCCAGCACCTTACAGGGGGCGAACACTGAAGCTTTCTTT
V gene: TRBV6-5; clone size: .; J gene: TRBJ2-7; D gene: .; CDR3 protein: CASSLGELSEQYF; CDR3 DNA: TGTGCCAGCAGTTTAGGGGAGCTATCCGAGCAGTACTTC
V gene: TRBV27; clone size: .; J gene: TRBJ2-7; D gene: TRBD1; CDR3 protein: CASSFGTGGVEQYF; CDR3 DNA: TGTGCCAGCAGTTTCGGGACAGGGGGCGTCGAGCAGTACTTC
V gene: TRBV6-5; clone size: .; J gene: TRBJ1-5; D gene: .; CDR3 protein: CASSHNSNQPQHF; CDR3 DNA: TGTGCCAGCAGTCATAATAGCAATCAGCCCCAGCATTTT
V gene: TRBV27; clone size: few; J gene: TRBJ1-1; D gene: .; CDR3 protein: CASSLTFRAEAFF; CDR3 DNA: TGTGCCAGCAGCCTGACCTTCAGGGCTGAAGCTTTCTTT
V gene: TRBV2; clone size: .; J gene: TRBJ1-1; D gene: .; CDR3 protein: CASSDGTSVLAFF; CDR3 DNA: TGTGCCAGCAGTGACGGGACGTCTGTCTTGGCTTTCTTT
V gene: TRBV28; clone size: .; J gene: TRBJ1-1; D gene: TRBD1; CDR3 protein: CASTFPRQGVTEAFF; CDR3 DNA: TGTGCCAGCACCTTCCCGAGGCAGGGGGTTACTGAAGCTTTCTTT
V gene: TRBV28; clone size: .; J gene: TRBJ2-7; D gene: TRBD1; CDR3 protein: CASSAGTGYEQYF; CDR3 DNA: TGTGCCAGCAGTGCCGGGACAGGATACGAGCAGTACTTC
V gene: TRBV9; clone size: .; J gene: TRBJ1-4; D gene: TRBD1; CDR3 protein: CASSGTGNNEKLFF; CDR3 DNA: TGTGCCAGCAGCGGGACAGGAAATAATGAAAAACTGTTTTTT
V gene: TRBV7-8; clone size: once; J gene: TRBJ2-7; D gene: .; CDR3 protein: CASSLLGGGGSYEQYF; CDR3 DNA: TGTGCCAGCAGCTTATTAGGAGGGGGCGGCTCCTACGAGCAGTACTTC
V gene: TRBV12-2; clone size: .; J gene: TRBJ2-4; D gene: .; CDR3 protein: CARPGLAGPKNIQYF; CDR3 DNA: TGTGCAAGACCCGGACTAGCGGGACCCAAAAACATTCAGTACTTC
V gene: TRBV5-4; clone size: once; J gene: TRBJ2-7; D gene: .; CDR3 protein: CASRRGPTYEQYF; CDR3 DNA: TGTGCCAGCAGACGAGGTCCTACTTACGAGCAGTACTTC
V gene: TRBV2; clone size: .; J gene: TRBJ1-2; D gene: .; CDR3 protein: CASTSFEGYGYTF; CDR3 DNA: TGTGCCAGCACCTCCTTCGAGGGTTATGGCTACACCTTC
V gene: TRBV28; clone size: .; J gene: TRBJ2-7; D gene: .; CDR3 protein: CASSPQESYEQYF; CDR3 DNA: TGTGCCAGCAGTCCACAGGAGTCCTACGAGCAGTACTTC
V gene: TRBV27; clone size: .; J gene: TRBJ2-3; D gene: TRBD1; CDR3 protein: CASSSHRGGTDTQYF; CDR3 DNA: TGTGCCAGCAGTTCACACAGGGGGGGCACAGATACGCAGTATTTT
V gene: TRBV7-8; clone size: .; J gene: TRBJ2-7; D gene: .; CDR3 protein: CASSPSDYFHEQYF; CDR3 DNA: TGTGCCAGCAGCCCCTCGGACTACTTCCACGAGCAGTACTTC
V gene: TRBV27; clone size: .; J gene: TRBJ2-2; D gene: TRBD1; CDR3 protein: CASSLWTGGGDTGELFF; CDR3 DNA: TGTGCCAGCAGTTTGTGGACAGGGGGCGGAGACACCGGGGAGCTGTTTTTT
V gene: TRBV9; clone size: .; J gene: TRBJ2-7; D gene: .; CDR3 protein: CASSARGGGLYEQYF; CDR3 DNA: TGTGCCAGCAGCGCCCGAGGGGGAGGGCTATACGAGCAGTACTTC
V gene: TRBV10-2; clone size: .; J gene: TRBJ2-1; D gene: .; CDR3 protein: CASSEIVEQFF; CDR3 DNA: TGCGCCAGCAGTGAGATTGTTGAGCAGTTCTTC
V gene: TRBV7-9; clone size: once; J gene: TRBJ2-3; D gene: TRBD1; CDR3 protein: CASSGTAPSTDTQYF; CDR3 DNA: TGTGCCAGCAGCGGGACAGCGCCTAGCACAGATACGCAGTATTTT
V gene: TRBV11-2; clone size: .; J gene: TRBJ2-1; D gene: TRBD2; CDR3 protein: CASSLLFGTSGRGDEQFF; CDR3 DNA: TGTGCCAGCAGCCTACTGTTCGGGACTAGCGGGAGAGGGGATGAGCAGTTCTTC